Reported below is one T cell receptor beta chain. Its antigen is unidentified. Here immunoSEQ multiplex PCR was the method, and the copy in TCRdb shows in-frame clones only, minus some. The data contain 90,000 to 120,000 clones, 90% to 95% of them singletons. This sample is part of a study of PD-L1 blockade in urothelial cancer. Study-wide background: Between 0 and 3 chemotherapy regimens preceded treatment for each patient. Blood analysis occurred 3 weeks (second dose) and 6 weeks after treatment start.

Patients each gave 1 to 8 samples, pretreatment and on-treatment. The V end was cut by 7 bases, the J end by 2 bases, with 13 bases between. This CDR3 is built from 14 residues. Germline values: CDR1 SGHRS, CDR2 YFSETQ. Study-level results: At 3 weeks on treatment, tumor-associated clones expanded more with durable benefit.

Here the sequenced sample was PBMCs, taken around atezolizumab (anti-PD-L1) treatment. This clonotype was sampled from a woman older than 75 with urothelial cancer. V is TRBV5-1 and J is TRBJ1-5; possibly TRBD1 for D (5 bases). The DNA for the CDR3 is TGCGCCAGCGCCCCGGGGGACGGCAATCAGCCCCAGCATTTT. This translates into CASAPGDGNQPQHF.